A single T cell receptor beta chain is shown here with its context. The clone's antigen remains unknown. The reads were generated on a NextSeq 550. The Human TCR Profiling Kit (MiLaboratory) was used to prepare UMI-labeled 5' RACE TRB cDNA libraries. cDNA synthesis used the entire amount of extracted RNA, and PCR amplification then used the entire amount of cDNA produced. Libraries were prepared in parallel with an identical number of PCR cycles. Per the source publication's procedure: MIGEC and MiXCR extracted about 50,000 +/- 10,000 unique UMI-labeled TRB cDNA molecules per library, requiring at least two reads per UMI. Each library averaged around 40,000 +/- 10,000 functional in-frame TRB CDR3 nucleotide clonotypes without stop codons. After downsampling to 5000 UMI-labeled TRB molecules per sample, diversity metrics, including normalized Shannon-Wiener and Chao1, were computed in VDJtools. Clonotype-size-weighted physicochemical properties of the central five CDR3 residues (interaction energy, strength, volume and Kidera factor 4) were computed in VDJtools. The reads underwent TCRdb reprocessing, giving one record for each CDR3 protein sequence and no DNA. V and J calls and clone size were set by TCRdb, not the authors. The sample table on file contains around 50,000 distinct CDR3 sequences. The ten largest account for over 1.2% of the sample.

The sample belongs to a study of CXCR3-negative and CXCR3-positive naive CD8 T cells (dated by TCRdb to about 2019). Describing the broader study: In total, 130 million to 150 million TRB reads were obtained, which works out to roughly 1.5 +/- 0.3 million reads per library. The diversity and physicochemical repertoire analyses included about a dozen donors pooled from two independent experiments. For the TRBV-TRBJ cluster analysis, the naive subsets came from 5 or 6 donors, while the memory cells came from 3 donors.

Per the germline V gene, LGHNT is the CDR1 and FRNRAP is the CDR2. Counted from cysteine to phenylalanine, this CDR3 has 15 amino acids. There is no recorded DNA. The paper as a whole reports these results and caveats: TRBV-TRBJ usage was similar between naive CXCR3-negative and CXCR3-positive cells from the same donor, while memory cells showed distinct patterns. Freshly isolated PBMCs were used for most assays because CXCR3 expression partially decreased after cryopreservation. Repertoire diversity was comparably high in both naive subsets but much lower in memory CD8+ T cells. Because surface CD5, which is linked to self-reactivity in mice, was comparable between the naive subsets, TCR interaction strength was also inferred from the physicochemical properties of TRB CDR3s. Compared with CXCR3-negative naive cells, CXCR3-positive naive cells had TRB CDR3s with higher hydrophobicity (lower Kidera factor 4), lower energy, and higher strength and volume indices.

Each CD8+ T cell subset was flow-sorted in triplicate, and some 310,000 cells per subset were placed directly into RLT lysis buffer. To exclude memory contaminants, naive CD8+ T cells were stringently defined as CD45RO-CCR7+CD27+CD95-. Peripheral blood mononuclear cells were isolated from buffy coats by standard density gradient centrifugation. Naive CXCR3-negative and CXCR3-positive CD8+ T cells were flow-sorted using a FACSAria III. An RNeasy Mini Kit was used to extract total RNA from the sorted cells. The chain is encoded by TRBV12-5 joined to TRBJ2-1; TCRdb selects TRBD1, and the lack of DNA leaves this call unchecked. The material sequenced was naive CXCR3- CD8+ T cells from blood. The sample's cell subset or site label, in plain terms: CD45RO-CCR7+CD27+CD95- naive CD8+ T cells lacking CXCR3 (TNR3-). The sequence was obtained from a human donor in good health. Some clones in this sample may be carry-over from other donors' samples. The CDR3 in this case is CASASVEGGGDEQFF. The variable domain in full, with residues beyond the CDR3 obtained from the reference TRBV12-5 and TRBJ2-1 genes, is DARVTQTPRHKVTEMGQEVTMRCQPILGHNTVFWYRQTMMQGLELLAYFRNRAPLDDSGMPKDRFSAEMPDATLATLKIQPSEPRDSAVYFCASASVEGGGDEQFFGPGTRLTVL.